This TCR beta chain was profiled in a study of cytomegalovirus exposure and HLA in healthy donors. Study outcomes and limitations: In a later analysis, CMV-associated beta chains were mostly HLA-associated, it appeared. In an earlier analysis, most TCR beta V segments were productive about 87% or about 30% of the time. Rates of TCR association differed by HLA locus in a later analysis, with DRB1 highest and HLA-C lowest. Researchers had no immune exposure information except CMV serostatus available.

Amplification used 60 Vbeta primers and 13 Jbeta primers. Here immunoSEQ multiplex PCR was the method, and the copy in TCRdb shows in-frame clones only, minus some. The data show 75,000 to 100,000 clones, with 70% to 80% seen just once and over 9.5% held by the top ten. Comment on this clone: The antigen remains undetermined.

J lost 4 bases, V lost 3 bases, and 2 bases had no gene match. Germline V CDR1 and CDR2: KGHSH, LQKENI. CDR3 length equals 13 residues. Material for sequencing was PBMCs. The receptor comes from a man younger than 35 in good health and CMV-seropositive. The V gene is TRBV18, the J gene TRBJ2-7; 8 bases are a match to TRBD1. The CDR3 DNA reads as TGTGCCAGCTCACCCGGGACAGGATACGAGCAGTACTTC. Residues: CASSPGTGYEQYF.